This paragraph reports one T cell receptor beta chain. Its antigen remains unidentified. No base-level quality is on record; no much larger clone is a single base apart. CDR1 and CDR2 are drawn from the germline V gene (reference sequence): SEHNR, FQNEAQ. Reading from cysteine to phenylalanine, the CDR3 counts 14 amino acids. Only CDR3 DNA remains: 42 bases, in frame from the first base. For this chain, trimming is 4 bases at the V end and 4 bases at the J end, and the number of junction bases without a gene match is 4. The donors were included in the validation cohort of approximately 120 subjects, a group kept apart from the roughly 700-subject first cohort. This entry belongs to a study of cytomegalovirus exposure and HLA in healthy donors (dated by TCRdb to 2016 to 2017). With regard to the full study: The 666 repertoires of the first cohort and the roughly 110 validation repertoires were produced on the same platform, according to a later analysis. The aim of the study was to test whether cataloging public T cell receptors could identify signatures of past pathogen exposure. A separate validation cohort of roughly 110 different subjects was used in addition to the roughly 700-subject first cohort. To predict cytomegalovirus infection status, the study combined high-throughput TCR immunosequencing, statistical association of individual TCRs with disease status, and machine learning.

Library preparation used the immunoSEQ multiplex PCR assay. The paper's processing steps were these. To diagnose cytomegalovirus status from the catalog of TCR beta chain sequences, a statistical classification framework was built. TCRdb holds this immuneACCESS table with in-frame rearrangements only. Some clones are missing; in checked studies, unresolved V genes explain under half, and the rest has no known cause. That table furnishes V, J and clone size, whereas the DNA furnished D and trimming. The sample contains more than 120,000 clones, roughly 87% of them found a single time. Less than 5.5% of the sample belongs to the ten largest clones. The research as a whole found: The classifier was reported to diagnose cytomegalovirus status with high specificity and sensitivity in both the original cohort and the validation cohort. A total of around 150 TCR beta chains were listed by the study as associated with cytomegalovirus. It was suggested by the authors that the approach could potentially be generalized to other disease states and immunological phenotypes. In a later analysis, TCRs clustered in the first cohort were found to also tend to co-occur in the roughly 110 validation repertoires, with approximately 93% of cluster scores above 0. Most TCR sequences were seen in very few donors, while some public TCRs were found in many individuals. A later analysis had no HLA typing for the validation cohort, so co-occurrence there was scored across all 130 or so repertoires. A few of the identified cytomegalovirus-associated TCR beta chains were confirmed in vitro to be specific for cytomegalovirus antigens.

The receptor's source is a man aged 18 to 35 in good health and CMV-seropositive. The V gene is TRBV7-9 and the J gene is TRBJ2-3; 8 junctional bases match TRBD1. The specimen was PBMCs. The CDR3 loop reads CASSYDRGADTQYF. In nucleotides, the sequence is TGTGCCAGCAGCTATGACAGGGGTGCAGATACGCAGTATTTT.